This TCR beta chain originates from a study of OX40 agonist ivuxolimab in advanced cancers. TCRdb keeps only in-frame clones here, not all; method: immunoSEQ multiplex PCR. The sample holds some 61,000 clones; roughly 90% are singletons and the top ten take under 5.5%. This CDR3 contains 14 residues. The V and J ends lost 4 bases and 6 bases respectively, with 13 bases between them. Per germline, CDR1 SGDLS and CDR2 YYNGEE. The sequence was obtained from an adult with an advanced solid tumor such as melanoma, head and neck, liver or kidney cancer. The specimen comprised CD4+ or CD8+ T cells sorted from blood, sampled in a trial of the OX40 agonist ivuxolimab. The V gene is TRBV9, the J gene TRBJ2-2; D may be TRBD2 (5 bases). As DNA, the CDR3 is TGTGCCAGCAGCCCCTCCGGGGTTCCCGGGGAGCTGTTTTTT. Amino acids: CASSPSGVPGELFF.